This entry lists 21 T cell receptor beta chains sequenced from one sample in a study of control samples from healthy donors and cancer patients. Clones were sequenced by immunoSEQ multiplex PCR, and TCRdb holds only the in-frame ones, with some missing. Of around 120,000 clones in the sample, 90% to 95% were seen once. Sequencing was performed on blood. The receptors here all came from a woman between 18 and 30 years old in good health.

The V and J genes are TRBV4-2 and TRBJ2-2; D remains unclear. From germline, CDR1 is LGHNA and CDR2 YNFKEQ. CDR3 length equals 14 residues. V lost 0 bases, J lost 5 bases, and 7 bases lay in between. CDR3 residues: CASSQDGRTGELFF. CDR3 sequence (DNA): TGTGCCAGCAGCCAAGATGGGCGAACCGGGGAGCTGTTTTTT.

The chain joins TRBV12-2 to TRBJ2-7; no check of the table's D call, TRBD1, against the DNA was made. TRBV12-2 is deemed a pseudogene. There are 15 residues in the CDR3. CDR3 nucleotide sequence: TGTGCAAGTCGCCCCCGGGACAGGGTGGCCTACGAGCAGTACTTC. Protein: CASRPRDRVAYEQYF.

There are a few counts of this clone. The J gene is TRBJ2-7, the V gene TRBV7-2; possibly TRBD1 for D (6 bases). The CDR3 runs 15 residues. V gave up 5 bases and J gave up 2 bases, with 16 bases separating them. Germline assignment: CDR1 SGHTA and CDR2 FQGNSA. CDR3: CASSTQLGATYEQYF. Written as DNA, the CDR3 is TGTGCCAGCAGCACGCAATTGGGGGCGACCTACGAGCAGTACTTC.

This clone was seen only once. V usage is TRBV19 and J usage is TRBJ2-7, with 8 nucleotides matching TRBD1. Per the germline V gene, CDR1 is LNHDA and CDR2 is SQIVND (reference sequence). Trimming took 8 bases from V and 5 from J; bases not matched to a gene: 14. The length of the CDR3 is 15 residues. For the CDR3, the DNA is TGTGCCAGTCGCTCCCGGGGGACAGGCTCTAACGAGCAGTACTTC. Translating gives CASRSRGTGSNEQYF. Filled out from reference TRBV19 and TRBJ2-7, the complete variable domain reads DGGITQSPKYLFRKEGQNVTLSCEQNLNHDAMYWYRQDPGQGLRLIYYSQIVNDFQKGDIAEGYSVSREKKESFPLTVTSAQKNPTAFYLCASRSRGTGSNEQYFGPGTRLTVT.

The chain combines TRBV3-1 (or the pseudogene TRBV3-2) with TRBJ2-4; 7 bases align to TRBD1. Germline V CDR1 and CDR2: LGHDT, YNNKEL (reference sequence). The V segment lost 4 bases and the J segment 1 base; nucleotides outside the gene matches: 7. The CDR3 sequence is 16 residues long. This chain's CDR3 is CASSRSPDRAKNIQYF. CDR3 in DNA: TGTGCCAGCAGCCGATCCCCGGACAGGGCCAAAAACATTCAGTACTTC.

In nucleotides, the CDR3 is TGTGCCAGCAGCCGTACCCCTTCCTACAGGGGGTATGGCTACACCTTC. Its translation: CASSRTPSYRGYGYTF. The rearrangement joins TRBV7-9 to TRBJ1-2; TRBD1 matches at 8 bases. Trimming cost V 5 bases and J 5 bases; bases outside gene matches: 13. The CDR3 is 16 amino acids. Germline CDR1 and CDR2: SEHNR and FQNEAQ (reference sequence).

V is TRBV5-4 and J is TRBJ2-2; D possibly corresponds to TRBD2 (6 bases). The germline V gene has CDR1 SGHNT and CDR2 YYREEE (reference sequence). The V gene lost 6 bases and the J gene lost 4 bases, with 10 bases spanning the gap. The CDR3 consists of 13 residues. CDR3 sequence: CASTLRGTGELFF. The CDR3 DNA sequence: TGTGCCAGCACCCTGCGGGGCACCGGGGAGCTGTTTTTT.

The genes are TRBV19 and TRBJ2-7, with 8 bases that match TRBD2. CDR1 is LNHDA and CDR2 is SQIVND in the germline V gene (reference sequence). The V and J ends lost 4 bases and 2 bases, in that order; junction bases with no gene match: 7. The CDR3 totals 15 residues. The CDR3 is CASSNSAGDAYEQYF. As DNA, the CDR3 is TGTGCCAGTAGTAATTCAGCGGGAGATGCCTACGAGCAGTACTTC.

V is TRBV2 and J is TRBJ2-7; TRBD2 matches at 9 bases. This CDR3 is 16 amino acids long. The germline CDR1 and CDR2 sequences are SNHLY and FYNNEI. V shed 8 bases, J shed 2 bases, and the junction held 13 bases outside the gene matches. CDR3 in amino acids: CASGPLAGHPPYEQYF. The CDR3 DNA sequence: TGTGCCAGCGGGCCACTAGCGGGTCACCCTCCCTACGAGCAGTACTTC.

This clone was seen a single time. This chain joins TRBV3-1 (or the pseudogene TRBV3-2) and TRBJ2-5; TRBD1 agrees at 7 bases. V was clipped by 5 bases and J by 2 bases; unmatched bases: 8. CDR3 length: 15 amino acids. Germline CDR1 and CDR2: LGHDT and YNNKEL (reference sequence). CDR3 amino acids: CASSRGPEKQETQYF. The CDR3, as DNA: TGTGCCAGCAGCAGGGGGCCCGAGAAGCAAGAGACCCAGTACTTC.

This clone was recorded only once. This sequence joins TRBV18 and TRBJ2-5, with D tentatively TRBD2 (6 bases). In germline, CDR1 is KGHSH, CDR2 LQKENI. The CDR3 consists of 13 residues. Deletions cut 3 bases from V and 2 bases from J, with 7 bases between. CDR3 protein: CASSPGLQETQYF. In DNA form, the CDR3 reads TGTGCCAGCTCACCGGGACTGCAAGAGACCCAGTACTTC.

The V gene is TRBV14, the J gene TRBJ2-2, with D possibly TRBD2 on 7 matching bases. CDR3 length equals 18 residues. Trimming shortened V by 4 bases and J by 2 bases, and 20 bases separated the two germline ends. In germline, CDR1 is SGHDN, CDR2 FVKESK. DNA for the CDR3: TGTGCCAGCAGCCCTTATCGGGGGGCCCATAGTAACACCGGGGAGCTGTTTTTT. It translates to CASSPYRGAHSNTGELFF.

The chain's CDR3 is CASSLGGLAGHSYEQYF. The CDR3, as DNA: TGTGCCAGCAGCTTAGGGGGACTAGCGGGTCATTCCTACGAGCAGTACTTC. The chain employs TRBV11-2 and TRBJ2-7, with 12 positions matching TRBD2. This CDR3 has 17 residues. CDR1 and CDR2 from the germline V gene are SGHAT and FQNNGV. V was pared by 1 base and J by 1 base, with 5 bases of the junction left unmatched.

The chain employs TRBV7-9 and TRBJ1-1; TRBD1 matches 9 bases. The CDR3 runs to 14 residues. V lost 8 bases, J lost 6 bases, and 10 bases stayed unmatched. CDR1 SEHNR and CDR2 FQNEAQ come from the germline V gene (reference sequence). The CDR3 sequence is CASRPDRGIAEAFF. In nucleotides, the CDR3 is TGTGCCAGCCGCCCGGACAGGGGTATCGCTGAAGCTTTCTTT. Variable domain in full (rest from reference TRBV7-9 and TRBJ1-1): DTGVSQNPRHKITKRGQNVTFRCDPISEHNRLYWYRQTLGQGPEFLTYFQNEAQLEKSRLLSDRFSAERPKGSFSTLEIQRTEQGDSAMYLCASRPDRGIAEAFFGQGTRLTVV.

The chain employs TRBV13 and TRBJ2-7; TRBD2 matches at 9 bases. Trimming removed 4 bases from V and 3 bases from J; junction bases left unmatched: 4. The CDR3 is 14 amino acids. Germline V gene data show CDR1 as PRHDT and CDR2 as FYEKMQ (reference sequence). The CDR3 is CASSYGTSRYEQYF. CDR3 DNA sequence: TGTGCCAGCAGCTACGGGACTAGCCGCTACGAGCAGTACTTC.

J is TRBJ1-6 and V is TRBV20-1, with D perhaps matching TRBD1 (6 bases). This CDR3 has 14 residues. CDR1 is DFQATT, CDR2 SNEGSKA, per germline (reference sequence). V lost 3 bases and J 6 bases, leaving 12 bases between the germline ends. This CDR3 is CSASRGSVNSPLHF. The CDR3 DNA sequence: TGCAGTGCTAGTAGGGGGAGTGTTAATTCACCCCTCCACTTT.

The chain uses TRBV5-4 and TRBJ2-7; D ambiguous. This CDR3 comprises 13 residues. Germline V gene data show CDR1 as SGHNT and CDR2 as YYREEE (reference sequence). With 0 bases removed from V and 1 base from J, the gap between germline ends came to 5 bases. CDR3 nucleotides: TGTGCCAGCAGCTTGGAGGGTTCCTACGAGCAGTACTTC. It codes for CASSLEGSYEQYF.

The chain has TRBV27 and TRBJ2-7, with D perhaps matching TRBD2 (6 bases). V gave up 5 bases and J gave up 2 bases, with 19 bases separating them. Germline V gene lookup returns CDR1 MNHEY and CDR2 SMNVEV (reference sequence). This CDR3 has 16 amino acids. CDR3 DNA: TGTGCCAGCAGTCCGCCCCGAGGGCGGGATACCTACGAGCAGTACTTC. It specifies CASSPPRGRDTYEQYF.

The chain is built from TRBV12-3 or TRBV12-4 and TRBJ1-4; D is uncertain. The V end was cut by 1 base, the J end by 8 bases, with 5 bases between. The CDR3 covers 12 residues. The CDR3 nucleotides read TGTGCCAGCAGTTTAGGAACAGAAAAACTGTTTTTT. This codes for CASSLGTEKLFF.

This clone was counted once. V is TRBV6-2 or TRBV6-3 and J is TRBJ1-1; the D gene is possibly TRBD1 (6 bases). Trimming took off 4 bases at V and 0 bases at J, with 15 bases between the two ends. This CDR3 spans 16 amino acids. Looked up from germline, CDR1 is MNHEY and CDR2 is SVGEGT. DNA for the CDR3: TGTGCCAGCAGTTGGGGGGGCCGGCTACTGAACACTGAAGCTTTCTTT. Translation gives CASSWGGRLLNTEAFF.

The count of this clone is one. V usage is TRBV9 and J usage is TRBJ2-7; the match to TRBD2 covers 12 bases. CDR3 length: 14 residues. CDR1 and CDR2 (germline): SGDLS, YYNGEE. Germline trimming cut 2 bases from V and 3 bases from J; bases unmatched to any gene: 0. Written as DNA, the CDR3 is TGTGCCAGCAGCGTGACTAGCGGGAGCTACGAGCAGTACTTC. Translating gives CASSVTSGSYEQYF.